This entry lists 19 T cell receptor beta chains sequenced from one sample in a study of long-term antiretroviral therapy in people with HIV. Version v3.0 of the immunoSEQ assay was performed at survey level. TCRdb's copy holds only in-frame clones and misses some; the assay was immunoSEQ multiplex PCR. The profile shows 40,000 or so clones, roughly 87% of them singletons. The specimen was unsorted PBMCs, collected 1 year after starting antiretroviral therapy. These receptors were collected from a young man with HIV.

The V and J genes are TRBV28 and TRBJ2-1; no clear D gene. Trimming took 5 bases from V and 2 from J, leaving 10 bases between them. Germline CDR1 is MDHEN and CDR2 is SYDVKM. The CDR3 spans 14 residues. As DNA, the CDR3 is TGTGCCAGCAGTGTCTTACGACCCTACAATGAGCAGTTCTTC. Its protein product is CASSVLRPYNEQFF.

The V gene is TRBV29-1, the J gene TRBJ1-1; D is ambiguous. The germline V gene has CDR1 SQVTM and CDR2 ANQGSEA. The CDR3 runs 13 residues. V lost 0 bases to trimming and J lost 4 bases, with 9 bases between them. CDR3 region: CSVEDLGTTEAFF. CDR3 bases: TGCAGCGTTGAAGACCTGGGTACCACTGAAGCTTTCTTT. Together with reference TRBV29-1 and TRBJ1-1, the CDR3 gives the full variable domain: SAVISQKPSRDICQRGTSLTIQCQVDSQVTMMFWYRQQPGQSLTLIATANQGSEATYESGFVIDKFPISRPNLTFSTLTVSNMSPEDSSIYLCSVEDLGTTEAFFGQGTRLTVV.

This clone turned up a few times. The gene calls are TRBV5-6 and TRBJ1-2; no clear D gene. With 0 bases removed from V and 7 bases from J, the gap between germline ends came to 10 bases. The CDR3 is 13 amino acids. Germline V gives CDR1 SGHDT, CDR2 YYEEEE. The CDR3 coding sequence is TGTGCCAGCAGCTTGGGAGGTGATGGTGGCTACACCTTC. As protein: CASSLGGDGGYTF.

The V call is TRBV6-5, the J call TRBJ1-3; D uncertain. CDR1 is MNHEY, CDR2 SVGAGI, per germline. CDR3 length: 15 amino acids. Trimming removed 0 bases at V and 7 bases at J, with 13 bases between. The CDR3 here is CASSYSSGIGNTIYF. CDR3 bases: TGTGCCAGCAGTTACTCATCCGGGATTGGGAACACCATATATTTT.

This sequence joins TRBV5-4 and TRBJ1-3, with D possibly matching TRBD1 (5 bases). With 3 bases removed from V and 2 bases from J, the gap between germline ends came to 9 bases. This CDR3 is built from 14 residues. Per the germline V gene, CDR1 is SGHNT and CDR2 is YYREEE (reference sequence). CDR3 protein: CASSSKGAGNTIYF. In nucleotides, the CDR3 is TGTGCCAGCAGCTCAAAAGGGGCTGGAAACACCATATATTTT.

A few counts support this clone. This rearrangement joins TRBV11-2 to TRBJ2-7; 15 bases fit TRBD2. V lost 5 bases and J lost 4; bases outside the gene matches: 3. This CDR3 spans 15 amino acids. CDR1 is SGHAT, CDR2 FQNNGV, per germline. CDR3 in DNA: TGTGCCAGCAGCAGCGGGACTAGCGGGAGGTACGAGCAGTACTTC. Its translation: CASSSGTSGRYEQYF.

This clone was picked up one time. The CDR3 DNA sequence: TGTGCCAGCAGTAGTCTAGCGGGGGGGCCAGAAGAGCAGTTCTTC. This translates into CASSSLAGGPEEQFF. The chain joins TRBV6-1 to TRBJ2-1; 12 bases are shared with TRBD2. The V gene's germline CDR1 is MNHNS and CDR2 SASEGT. The CDR3 spans 15 residues. V gave up 5 bases and J gave up 10 bases; unmatched junction bases: 9.

The V gene is TRBV5-1, the J gene TRBJ2-3, with TRBD2 identical over 9 bases. The trim removed 1 base at V and 0 bases at J, leaving 0 bases unmatched. The germline V gene has CDR1 SGHRS and CDR2 YFSETQ. The CDR3 runs to 15 residues. As DNA, the CDR3 is TGCGCCAGCAGCTTGACTAGCGGGAGCACAGATACGCAGTATTTT. Amino acid sequence: CASSLTSGSTDTQYF.

In DNA form, the CDR3 reads TGTGCCAGCAGCCCCGGGGAGTACAATGAGCAGTTCTTC. It codes for CASSPGEYNEQFF. The V call is TRBV5-4, the J call TRBJ2-1, with TRBD2 as a possible D gene (5 bases). CDR1 and CDR2 from the germline V gene are SGHNT and YYREEE (reference sequence). Trimming removed 4 bases from V and 4 bases from J, with 9 bases in between. CDR3 size: 13 residues.

V and J are TRBV5-1 and TRBJ2-5; D is undetermined. V was shortened by 0 bases and J by 4 bases, with 4 bases between the two germline ends. Germline values: CDR1 SGHRS, CDR2 YFSETQ. CDR3 length equals 12 residues. The DNA for the CDR3 is TGCGCCAGCAGCTTGGTAGGAGAGACCCAGTACTTC. As protein: CASSLVGETQYF.

J is TRBJ2-3 and V is TRBV19; D call uncertain. This CDR3 contains 14 residues. Germline V gene lookup returns CDR1 LNHDA and CDR2 SQIVND (reference sequence). V was cut by 2 bases and J by 2 bases, with 8 bases left in between. CDR3 bases: TGTGCCAGTAGTATATCCCAATCCACAGATACGCAGTATTTT. As protein: CASSISQSTDTQYF.

This clone was seen a single time. The chain links TRBV4-1 to TRBJ2-3; D may be TRBD2 (6 bases). The CDR3 spans 12 residues. With 8 bases removed from V and 2 bases from J, the gap between germline ends came to 8 bases. Germline assignment: CDR1 MGHRA and CDR2 YSYEKL. The CDR3 DNA is TGCGCCAGCGGGGGGTTCACAGATACGCAGTATTTT. Amino acids: CASGGFTDTQYF.

The chain carries TRBV7-9 and TRBJ2-5; the D is unclear. The J call may be incorrect, as the DNA end agrees better with TRBJ2-7. The germline CDR1 and CDR2 sequences are SEHNR and FQNEAQ (reference sequence). The CDR3 is 14 amino acids. CDR3 sequence (DNA): TGTGCCAGCAGCTTAGCGGAAATTGCTTACGAGCAGTACTTC. Translated, it gives CASSLAEIAYEQYF.

This chain connects TRBV28 to TRBJ2-7; D tentatively fits TRBD1 or TRBD2 (5 bases each). Germline CDR1 MDHEN, CDR2 SYDVKM. The CDR3 length is 13 residues. The ends were cut back, 6 bases at V and 2 bases at J, with 11 bases in the middle. The CDR3 DNA reads TGTGCCAGCAGAGGGACGGGTACCTACGAGCAGTACTTC. Translation gives CASRGTGTYEQYF.

V gene TRBV27 combines with J gene TRBJ2-1; 7 positions match TRBD1. From germline, CDR1 is MNHEY and CDR2 SMNVEV (reference sequence). The CDR3 contains 15 residues. V trimming: 6 bases; J trimming: 4 bases; junction bases outside the gene matches: 9. This chain's CDR3 is CASSPTGPSYNEQFF. For the CDR3, the DNA is TGTGCCAGCAGCCCGACAGGGCCCTCTTACAATGAGCAGTTCTTC.

This chain connects TRBV5-6 to TRBJ2-2, with D perhaps TRBD2 (6 bases). CDR3 length equals 17 residues. Trimming pared 0 bases from V and 1 base from J, leaving 13 bases between. Germline CDR1 reads SGHDT; CDR2 reads YYEEEE. CDR3 amino acids: CASSLDMWGENTGELFF. Here the CDR3 DNA reads TGTGCCAGCAGCTTGGATATGTGGGGGGAGAACACCGGGGAGCTGTTTTTT.

The rearrangement uses TRBV5-1 and TRBJ1-2; 10 bases match TRBD1. Germline V gene data show CDR1 as SGHRS and CDR2 as YFSETQ. After removal of 4 bases from V and 6 bases from J, the junction contained 3 bases not matched to a gene. The CDR3 spans 13 residues. The CDR3 coding sequence is TGCGCCAGCAGCCCCGGGACAGGGGATGGCTACACCTTC. Its protein is CASSPGTGDGYTF. Complete variable domain (other parts from reference TRBV5-1 and TRBJ1-2): KAGVTQTPRYLIKTRGQQVTLSCSPISGHRSVSWYQQTPGQGLQFLFEYFSETQRNKGNFPGRFSGRQFSNSRSEMNVSTLELGDSALYLCASSPGTGDGYTFGSGTRLTVV.

The V gene is TRBV7-8, the J gene TRBJ2-7, with 11 nucleotides matching TRBD2. The trim removed 5 bases at V and 1 base at J, leaving 4 bases unmatched. CDR1 and CDR2 from the germline V gene are SGHVS and FQNEAQ. This CDR3 region has 15 residues. CDR3: CASSVTSGRSYEQYF. The CDR3 region has the DNA TGTGCCAGCAGCGTAACTAGCGGGAGATCCTACGAGCAGTACTTC.

This clone was observed a few times. This sequence joins TRBV4-2 and TRBJ2-7; 9 bases align to TRBD2. The CDR3 covers 14 residues. V trimming: 1 base; J trimming: 3 bases; junction bases outside the gene matches: 1. Germline V CDR1 and CDR2: LGHNA, YNFKEQ. The CDR3 DNA is TGTGCCAGCAGCCAAGGTAGCGGGAGCTACGAGCAGTACTTC. As protein: CASSQGSGSYEQYF.